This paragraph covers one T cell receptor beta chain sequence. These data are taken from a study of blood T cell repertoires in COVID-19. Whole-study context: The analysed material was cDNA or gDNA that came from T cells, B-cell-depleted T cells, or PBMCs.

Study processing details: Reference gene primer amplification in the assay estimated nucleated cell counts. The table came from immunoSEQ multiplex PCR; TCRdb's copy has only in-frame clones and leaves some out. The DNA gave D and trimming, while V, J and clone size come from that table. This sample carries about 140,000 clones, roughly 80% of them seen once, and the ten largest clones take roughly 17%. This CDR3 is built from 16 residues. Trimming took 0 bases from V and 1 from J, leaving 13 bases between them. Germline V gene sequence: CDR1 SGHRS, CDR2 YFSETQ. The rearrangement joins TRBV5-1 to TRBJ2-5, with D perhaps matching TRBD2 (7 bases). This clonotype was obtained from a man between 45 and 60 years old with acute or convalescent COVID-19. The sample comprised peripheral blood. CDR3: CASSLGTGGAQETQYF. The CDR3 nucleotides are TGCGCCAGCAGCTTGGGTACGGGGGGCGCCCAAGAGACCCAGTACTTC.